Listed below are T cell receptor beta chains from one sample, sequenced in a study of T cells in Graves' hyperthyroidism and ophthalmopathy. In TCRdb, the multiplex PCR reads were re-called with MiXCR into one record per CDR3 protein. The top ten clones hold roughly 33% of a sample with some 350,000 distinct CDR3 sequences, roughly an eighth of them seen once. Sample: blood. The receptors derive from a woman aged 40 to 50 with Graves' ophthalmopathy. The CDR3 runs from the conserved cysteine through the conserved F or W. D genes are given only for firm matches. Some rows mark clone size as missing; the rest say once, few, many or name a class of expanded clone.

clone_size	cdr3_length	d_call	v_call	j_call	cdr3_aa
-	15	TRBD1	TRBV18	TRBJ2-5	CASSARDSRKETQYF
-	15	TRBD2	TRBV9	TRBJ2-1	CASSVGTSPYNEQFF
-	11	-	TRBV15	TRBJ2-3	CATSYTDTQYF
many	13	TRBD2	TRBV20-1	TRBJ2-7	CSARWTSGYEQYF
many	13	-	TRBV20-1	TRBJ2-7	CSARDVHSYEQYF
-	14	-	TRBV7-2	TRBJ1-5	CASSLMADGQPQHF
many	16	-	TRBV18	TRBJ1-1	CASSPSYLLSDTEAFF
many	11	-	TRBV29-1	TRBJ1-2	CSVDTTDGYTF
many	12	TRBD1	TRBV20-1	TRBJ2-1	CSAQTGVNEQFF
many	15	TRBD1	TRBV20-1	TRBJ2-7	CSARDPGTGPYEQYF
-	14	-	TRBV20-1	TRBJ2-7	CSATDGSHNYEQYF
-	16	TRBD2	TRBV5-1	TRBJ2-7	CASSPAERGLSYEQYF
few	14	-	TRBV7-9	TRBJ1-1	CASSLAGSYTEAFF
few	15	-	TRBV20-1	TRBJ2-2	CSAGRRADCTGELFF
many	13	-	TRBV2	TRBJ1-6	CASTPLGYSPLHF
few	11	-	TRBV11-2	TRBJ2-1	CASSSDHEQFF
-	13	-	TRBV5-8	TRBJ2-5	CASSLKGGETQYF
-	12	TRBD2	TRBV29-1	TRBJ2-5	CSALAGGETQYF
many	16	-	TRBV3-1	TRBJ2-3	CASSYVKSPRTDTQYF
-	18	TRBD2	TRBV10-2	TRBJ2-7	CASSDRTPGLAGPYEQYF
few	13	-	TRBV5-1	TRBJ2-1	CASSFRGTEEQFF
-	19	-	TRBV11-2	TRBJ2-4	CASSLSPGRAGVAKNIQYF
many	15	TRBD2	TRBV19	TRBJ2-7	CASSISRGGRNEQYF